A selection of T cell receptor beta chains follows, all from one sample in a study of blood T cell repertoires in COVID-19. TCRdb's copy holds only in-frame clones and misses some; the assay was immunoSEQ multiplex PCR. This table has 150,000 to 200,000 clones, roughly nine tenths appearing once. Material: peripheral blood. The receptor source for this set is a man aged 18 to 29 who had recovered from COVID-19. The CDR3 runs from the conserved cysteine through the conserved F or W. The D gene is left open where the match is weak. For some rows the clone size is stated as once, few or many, or as a class when expanded; others skip it.

v_call	j_call	clone_size	cdr3_length	d_call	cdr3_aa	cdr3_nt
TRBV2	TRBJ1-2	.	12	.	CASRPVNYGYTF	TGTGCCAGCAGACCGGTTAACTATGGCTACACCTTC
TRBV29-1	TRBJ2-7	once	13	TRBD2	CSVVSGSSYEQYF	TGCAGCGTTGTCAGCGGGAGCTCCTACGAGCAGTACTTC
TRBV19	TRBJ2-7	few	14	TRBD1	CASSSRTGSYEQYF	TGTGCCAGTAGTTCCCGGACAGGTTCCTACGAGCAGTACTTC
TRBV28	TRBJ1-1	.	14	TRBD1	CASRTPGTGFQAFF	TGTGCCAGCAGGACCCCCGGGACAGGGTTCCAAGCTTTCTTT
TRBV10-3	TRBJ2-1	.	17	TRBD2	CAISGGLAGGPVHEQFF	TGTGCCATCAGTGGGGGACTAGCGGGAGGGCCAGTCCATGAGCAGTTCTTC
TRBV7-5	TRBJ2-2	.	15	.	CARRLLQEYTGELFF	TGTGCCAGAAGGCTCCTACAGGAGTACACCGGGGAGCTGTTTTTT
TRBV2	TRBJ1-2	.	14	TRBD1	CASSVFGTDYGYTF	TGTGCCAGCAGTGTGTTCGGGACAGACTATGGCTACACCTTC
TRBV24-1	TRBJ2-1	.	13	TRBD1	CATSTDRGHEQFF	TGTGCCACCAGTACGGACAGGGGCCATGAGCAGTTCTTC
TRBV12-3/TRBV12-4	TRBJ1-4	.	12	.	CASSSFNEKLFF	TGTGCCAGCAGTTCCTTTAATGAAAAACTGTTTTTT
TRBV6-5	TRBJ2-1	.	15	TRBD2	CASGYWREKDNEQFF	TGTGCCAGCGGCTATTGGCGGGAGAAGGACAATGAGCAGTTCTTC
TRBV20-1	TRBJ2-1	.	11	TRBD1	CSARRGHEQFF	TGCAGTGCGCGAAGGGGGCATGAGCAGTTCTTC
TRBV9	TRBJ2-5	.	18	TRBD2	CASSVTSGLRGSQETQYF	TGTGCCAGCAGCGTAACTAGCGGGTTGAGGGGGTCGCAAGAGACCCAGTACTTC
TRBV9	TRBJ2-7	few	15	.	CASSVANGRGYEQYF	TGTGCCAGCAGCGTAGCTAACGGGAGAGGGTACGAGCAGTACTTC
TRBV7-2	TRBJ2-7	few	14	TRBD2	CASSSGTRVGEQYF	TGTGCCAGCAGCTCCGGGACTAGAGTCGGCGAGCAGTACTTC
TRBV6-2/TRBV6-3	TRBJ2-7	.	12	.	CASSPRGLEQYF	TGTGCCAGCAGCCCCAGGGGCTTAGAGCAGTACTTC
TRBV4-3	TRBJ2-2	.	17	TRBD2	CASSQPRTSGTTGELFF	TGCGCCAGCAGCCAACCTCGGACTAGCGGGACTACCGGGGAGCTGTTTTTT
TRBV19	TRBJ1-2	.	15	TRBD1	CASSIKGQTGSSYTF	TGTGCCAGTAGTATCAAGGGACAGACAGGGTCAAGCTACACCTTC
TRBV28	TRBJ2-7	.	14	.	CASSPQGWSYEQYF	TGTGCCAGCAGTCCCCAGGGGTGGAGCTACGAGCAGTACTTC
TRBV9	TRBJ1-1	.	17	TRBD1	CASSPRTGHSMNTEAFF	TGTGCCAGCAGCCCCCGGACAGGGCACTCAATGAACACTGAAGCTTTCTTT
TRBV19	TRBJ2-1	.	14	.	CASSIGSFFNEQFF	TGTGCCAGTAGTATAGGTAGCTTCTTCAATGAGCAGTTCTTC
TRBV3-1/TRBV3-2	TRBJ2-1	.	13	TRBD2	CASSQAGGDEQFF	TGTGCCAGCAGCCAGGCCGGGGGGGACGAGCAGTTCTTC
TRBV10-1	TRBJ2-4	.	17	.	CASSAAGESGSKNIQYF	TGCGCCAGCAGTGCAGCCGGGGAGAGTGGATCCAAAAACATTCAGTACTTC
TRBV28	TRBJ1-2	.	14	.	CASSFVAGGYGYTF	TGTGCCAGCAGTTTTGTGGCCGGGGGCTATGGCTACACCTTC
TRBV19	TRBJ1-4	.	16	.	CASSDLQVGTNEKLFF	TGTGCCAGTAGCGACCTTCAGGTGGGCACTAATGAAAAACTGTTTTTT
TRBV25-1	TRBJ1-4	.	15	TRBD1	CASSVPGTGTEKLFF	TGTGCCAGCAGTGTCCCCGGGACAGGGACTGAAAAACTGTTTTTT
TRBV27	TRBJ2-7	few	12	TRBD1	CGSGQGAYEQYF	TGTGGTTCCGGACAGGGGGCCTACGAGCAGTACTTC
TRBV27	TRBJ2-7	.	17	TRBD2	CAPSEGREGRSSYEQYF	TGTGCCCCCAGCGAAGGGCGGGAGGGCCGTAGCTCCTACGAGCAGTACTTC
TRBV7-2	TRBJ2-3	.	16	TRBD2	CASSFEAGGATDTQYF	TGTGCCAGCAGCTTTGAAGCGGGAGGGGCAACAGATACGCAGTATTTT
TRBV2	TRBJ2-1	.	13	.	CASIRKRENEQFF	TGTGCCAGCATCAGAAAGAGGGAGAATGAGCAGTTCTTC
TRBV20-1	TRBJ2-7	.	11	.	CSVETDYEQYF	TGCAGTGTTGAGACAGACTACGAGCAGTACTTC
TRBV23-1	TRBJ2-7	.	15	TRBD1	CASTPGDRGDYEQYF	TGCGCCAGCACCCCCGGGGACAGGGGGGACTACGAGCAGTACTTC